The 13 T cell receptor beta chains given below trace back to one sample, sequenced in a study of T-cell memory formation after mild COVID-19. TCRdb recomputed calls from the 5' RACE reads with MiXCR, one row per CDR3 protein. The table shows about 560,000 distinct CDR3 sequences, with roughly 22% occurring only once. Sequencing was carried out using PBMCs or a T cell subset sorted from them (not recorded which). The receptors derive from an adult woman who had mild COVID-19 (a few samples of this study predate the infection). Cell type and time point are not known.

The chain recombines TRBV7-2 with TRBJ1-5; 7 nucleotides align to TRBD1. This CDR3 spans 15 amino acids. Germline CDR1 is SGHTA and CDR2 is FQGNSA. V lost 3 bases and J lost 4; bases outside the gene matches: 6. CDR3 region: CASSFGRGRNQPQHF. CDR3 in DNA: TGTGCCAGCAGCTTTGGGAGGGGGCGTAATCAGCCCCAGCATTTT.

The chain employs TRBV20-1 and TRBJ1-1; D gene unclear. Germline V gene lookup returns CDR1 DFQATT and CDR2 SNEGSKA (reference sequence). CDR3 length: 16 residues. V was pared by 4 bases and J by 5 bases, with 23 bases between. The CDR3 loop is CSAKILGIPSRTEAFF. The CDR3 DNA is TGCAGTGCTAAGATCTTGGGAATCCCATCAAGGACTGAAGCTTTCTTT.

The CDR3 DNA sequence: TGTGCCAGCCGCCCGGGACTAGCGGACAGCACAGATACGCAGTATTTT. Translated: CASRPGLADSTDTQYF. The chain has TRBV6-5 and TRBJ2-3; 11 bases align to TRBD2. The V gene's germline CDR1 is MNHEY and CDR2 SVGAGI. The CDR3 has 16 amino acids. V trimming: 8 bases; J trimming: 0 bases; junction bases outside the gene matches: 7.

The chain links TRBV5-1 to TRBJ2-5; D gene ambiguous. The CDR3 has 15 residues. Germline V gene data show CDR1 as SGHRS and CDR2 as YFSETQ. The V end was cut by 5 bases, the J end by 0 bases, with 14 bases between. Here the CDR3 reads CASRPRPGNQETQYF. CDR3 nucleotide sequence: TGCGCCAGCAGACCCAGGCCCGGCAACCAAGAGACCCAGTACTTC.

This clonotype came up a few times. V and J are TRBV7-9 and TRBJ2-1, with TRBD2 matching 8 bases. CDR3 length: 15 amino acids. With 4 bases clipped from V and 9 bases from J, the junction kept 11 bases outside the gene matches. CDR1 and CDR2 from the germline V gene are SEHNR and FQNEAQ (reference sequence). This CDR3 is CASSSHPAGVREQFF. The CDR3 bases are TGTGCCAGCAGCTCCCATCCAGCGGGAGTTCGTGAGCAGTTCTTC.

The sample holds a few counts of this clonotype. The rearrangement links TRBV29-1 to TRBJ2-3; no clear D. Germline-derived CDR1 and CDR2 are SQVTM and ANQGSEA. The V end was cut by 4 bases, the J end by 10 bases, with 6 bases between. This CDR3 is built from 9 residues. The DNA for the CDR3 is TGCAGCGTTGGTTACCCGCAGTATTTT. Protein product: CSVGYPQYF.

The chain is built from TRBV7-2 and TRBJ2-5; D call uncertain. V was cut by 1 base and J by 2 bases, with 14 bases left in between. This CDR3 contains 16 residues. Looked up from germline, CDR1 is SGHTA and CDR2 is FQGNSA. In DNA, the CDR3 is TGTGCCAGCAGCTTAGGGGATCGGAGCAGACAAGAGACCCAGTACTTC. It translates to CASSLGDRSRQETQYF.

This clonotype has a handful of counts. J is TRBJ2-1 and V is TRBV4-1; D is unclear. CDR3 size: 16 residues. Germline lookup yields CDR1 MGHRA and CDR2 YSYEKL. Trimming cost V 5 bases and J 4 bases, with 18 bases left between them. CDR3 in amino acids: CASSFSPTIGYNEQFF. The DNA for the CDR3 is TGCGCCAGCAGCTTCTCCCCCACGATAGGGTACAATGAGCAGTTCTTC.

The chain couples TRBV19 to TRBJ1-1; the match to TRBD1 covers 8 bases. The V and J ends lost 4 bases and 2 bases, in that order; junction bases with no gene match: 18. The CDR3 has 19 residues. Per germline, CDR1 LNHDA and CDR2 SQIVND (reference sequence). The CDR3 loop is CASSTPVLGTGDHNTEAFF. CDR3 coding DNA: TGTGCCAGTAGTACACCGGTCCTGGGGACAGGTGATCACAACACTGAAGCTTTCTTT.

This chain links TRBV24-1 with TRBJ2-1; TRBD1 agrees at 9 bases. Germline V gene lookup returns CDR1 KGHDR and CDR2 SFDVKD. CDR3 length: 15 amino acids. After removal of 4 bases from V and 4 bases from J, the junction contained 4 bases not matched to a gene. The CDR3 DNA reads TGTGCCACCAGTGACCCACAGGGGGCGTACAATGAGCAGTTCTTC. Translated, it gives CATSDPQGAYNEQFF.

The genes are TRBV11-2 and TRBJ2-1, with TRBD2 identical over 7 bases. V lost 3 bases and J lost 9; bases outside the gene matches: 8. The germline V gene encodes CDR1 SGHAT and CDR2 FQNNGV. The CDR3 extends over 14 amino acids. The chain's CDR3 is CASSFSGFAGEQFF. The CDR3 coding sequence is TGTGCCAGCAGCTTTAGCGGGTTTGCGGGTGAGCAGTTCTTC.

The chain couples TRBV6-5 to TRBJ1-1; perhaps TRBD1 as D (5 bases). This CDR3 is 16 amino acids long. Trimming stripped 4 bases from V and 2 bases from J, with 17 bases between. Germline CDR1 is MNHEY and CDR2 is SVGAGI. CDR3 DNA: TGTGCCAGCAGTTCCCTCTCGAGTGGGGGAAACACTGAAGCTTTCTTT. It translates to CASSSLSSGGNTEAFF.

This rearrangement joins TRBV24-1 to TRBJ2-2, with 7 bases identical to TRBD2. The CDR3 is 16 amino acids. Trimming cost V 4 bases and J 3 bases; bases outside gene matches: 7. Germline CDR1 is KGHDR and CDR2 is SFDVKD. Here the CDR3 reads CATSDAGTTYTGELFF. Here the CDR3 DNA reads TGTGCCACCAGTGACGCCGGGACTACTTACACCGGGGAGCTGTTTTTT.